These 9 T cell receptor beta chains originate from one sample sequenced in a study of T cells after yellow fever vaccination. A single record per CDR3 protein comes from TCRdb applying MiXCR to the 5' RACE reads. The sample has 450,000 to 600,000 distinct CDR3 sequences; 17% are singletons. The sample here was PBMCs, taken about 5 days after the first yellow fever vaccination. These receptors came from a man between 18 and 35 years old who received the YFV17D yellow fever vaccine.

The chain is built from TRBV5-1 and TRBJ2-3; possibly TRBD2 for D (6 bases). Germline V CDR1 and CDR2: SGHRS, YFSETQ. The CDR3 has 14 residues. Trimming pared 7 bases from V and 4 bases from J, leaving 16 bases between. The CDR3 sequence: CASERSGSADTQYF. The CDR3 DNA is TGCGCCAGCGAACGCAGCGGGTCGGCAGATACGCAGTATTTT.

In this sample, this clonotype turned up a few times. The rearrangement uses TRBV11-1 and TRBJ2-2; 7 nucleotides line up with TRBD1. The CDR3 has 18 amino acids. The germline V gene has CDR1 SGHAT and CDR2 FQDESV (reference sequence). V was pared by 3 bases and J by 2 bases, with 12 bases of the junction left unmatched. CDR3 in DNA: TGTGCCAGCAGCTTTAGGTGGGACAGTCTAAGTAACACCGGGGAGCTGTTTTTT. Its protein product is CASSFRWDSLSNTGELFF.

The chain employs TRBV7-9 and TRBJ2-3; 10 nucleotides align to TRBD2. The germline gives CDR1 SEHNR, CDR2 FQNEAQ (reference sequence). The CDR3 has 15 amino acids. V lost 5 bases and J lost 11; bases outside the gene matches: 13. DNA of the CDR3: TGTGCCAGCAGCCCCAACGGACTAGCGGACTTCAGGCAGTATTTT. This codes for CASSPNGLADFRQYF.

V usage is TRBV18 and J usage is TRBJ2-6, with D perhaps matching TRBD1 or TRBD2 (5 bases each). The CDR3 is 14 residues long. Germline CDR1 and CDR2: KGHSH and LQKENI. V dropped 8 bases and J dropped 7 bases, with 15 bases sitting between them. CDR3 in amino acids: CASTTGTTANVLTF. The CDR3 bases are TGTGCCAGCACAACCGGGACGACTGCCAACGTCCTGACTTTC.

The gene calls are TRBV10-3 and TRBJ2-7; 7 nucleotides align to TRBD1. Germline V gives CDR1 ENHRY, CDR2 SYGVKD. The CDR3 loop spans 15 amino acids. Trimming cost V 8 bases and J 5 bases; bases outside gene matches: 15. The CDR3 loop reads CAIRPTSGQSDEQYF. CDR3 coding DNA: TGTGCCATCCGACCGACCTCGGGACAGTCGGACGAGCAGTACTTC.

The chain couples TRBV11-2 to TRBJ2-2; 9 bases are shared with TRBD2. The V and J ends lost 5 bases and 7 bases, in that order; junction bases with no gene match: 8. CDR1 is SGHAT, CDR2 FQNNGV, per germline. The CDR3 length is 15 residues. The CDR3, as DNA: TGTGCCAGCAGCCGACCAAGCGGGGGGATCGGGGAGCTGTTTTTT. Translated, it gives CASSRPSGGIGELFF.

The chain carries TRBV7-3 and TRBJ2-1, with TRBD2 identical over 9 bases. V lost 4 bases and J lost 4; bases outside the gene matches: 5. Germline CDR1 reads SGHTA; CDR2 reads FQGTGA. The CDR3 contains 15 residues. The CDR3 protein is CASSSPSGEYNEQFF. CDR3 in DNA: TGTGCCAGCAGCTCCCCTAGCGGGGAGTACAATGAGCAGTTCTTC.

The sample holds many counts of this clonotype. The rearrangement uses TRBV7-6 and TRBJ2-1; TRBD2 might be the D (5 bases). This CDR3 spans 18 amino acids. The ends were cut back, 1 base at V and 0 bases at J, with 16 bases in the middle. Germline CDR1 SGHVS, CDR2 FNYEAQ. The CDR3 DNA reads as TGTGCCAGCAGCTTAGACCGAGGTGGCGGGCCCTCCTACAATGAGCAGTTCTTC. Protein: CASSLDRGGGPSYNEQFF.

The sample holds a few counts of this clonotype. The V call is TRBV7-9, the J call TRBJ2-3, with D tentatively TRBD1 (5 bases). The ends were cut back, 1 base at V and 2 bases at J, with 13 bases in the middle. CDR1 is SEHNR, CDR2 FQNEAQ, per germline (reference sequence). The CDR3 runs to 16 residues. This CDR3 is CASSLVGDRYTDTQYF. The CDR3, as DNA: TGTGCCAGCAGCTTAGTAGGTGACAGATACACAGATACGCAGTATTTT. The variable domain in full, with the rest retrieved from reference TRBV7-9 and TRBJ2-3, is DTGVSQNPRHKITKRGQNVTFRCDPISEHNRLYWYRQTLGQGPEFLTYFQNEAQLEKSRLLSDRFSAERPKGSFSTLEIQRTEQGDSAMYLCASSLVGDRYTDTQYFGPGTRLTVL.